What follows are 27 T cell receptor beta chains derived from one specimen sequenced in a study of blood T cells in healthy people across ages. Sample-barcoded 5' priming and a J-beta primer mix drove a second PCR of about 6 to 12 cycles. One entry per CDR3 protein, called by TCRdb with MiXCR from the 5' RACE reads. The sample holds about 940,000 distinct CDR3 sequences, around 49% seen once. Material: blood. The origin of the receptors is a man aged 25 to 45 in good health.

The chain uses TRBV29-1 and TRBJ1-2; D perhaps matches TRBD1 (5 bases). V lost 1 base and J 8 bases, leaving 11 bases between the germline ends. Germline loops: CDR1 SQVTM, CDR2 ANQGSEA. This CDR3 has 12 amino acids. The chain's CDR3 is CSVEGRDEGYTF. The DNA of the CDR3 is TGCAGCGTTGAAGGACGGGACGAGGGCTACACCTTC.

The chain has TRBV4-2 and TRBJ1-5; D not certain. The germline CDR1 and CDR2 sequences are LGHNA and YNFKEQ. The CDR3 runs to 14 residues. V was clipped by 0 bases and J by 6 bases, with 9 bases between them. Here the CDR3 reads CASSQEALAQPQHF. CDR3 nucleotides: TGTGCCAGCAGCCAAGAGGCACTGGCTCAGCCCCAGCATTTT.

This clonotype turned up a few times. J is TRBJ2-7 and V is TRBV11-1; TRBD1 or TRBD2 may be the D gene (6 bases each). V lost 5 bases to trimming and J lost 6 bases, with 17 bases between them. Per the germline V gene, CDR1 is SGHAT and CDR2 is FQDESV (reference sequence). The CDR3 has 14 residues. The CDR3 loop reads CASSPIDRTTEQYF. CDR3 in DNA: TGTGCCAGCAGCCCCATCGACAGGACTACCGAGCAGTACTTC.

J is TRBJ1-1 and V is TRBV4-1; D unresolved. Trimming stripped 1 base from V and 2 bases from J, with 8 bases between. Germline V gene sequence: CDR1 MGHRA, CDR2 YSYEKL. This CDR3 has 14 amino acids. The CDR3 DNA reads TGCGCCAGCAGCCAAGGAGACACAAACACTGAAGCTTTCTTT. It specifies CASSQGDTNTEAFF.

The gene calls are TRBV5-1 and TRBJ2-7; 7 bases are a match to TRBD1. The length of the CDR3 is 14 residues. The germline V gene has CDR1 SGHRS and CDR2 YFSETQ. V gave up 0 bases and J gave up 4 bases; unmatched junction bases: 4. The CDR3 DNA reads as TGCGCCAGCAGCTTGGAACAGGGACAGTACGAGCAGTACTTC. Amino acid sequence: CASSLEQGQYEQYF.

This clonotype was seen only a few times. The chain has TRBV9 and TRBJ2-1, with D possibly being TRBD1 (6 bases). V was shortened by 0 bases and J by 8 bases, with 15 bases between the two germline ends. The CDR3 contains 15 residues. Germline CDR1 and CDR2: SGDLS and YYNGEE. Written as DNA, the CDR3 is TGTGCCAGCAGCGTAGAACAGGGCGGAATAGATGAGCAGTTCTTC. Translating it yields CASSVEQGGIDEQFF.

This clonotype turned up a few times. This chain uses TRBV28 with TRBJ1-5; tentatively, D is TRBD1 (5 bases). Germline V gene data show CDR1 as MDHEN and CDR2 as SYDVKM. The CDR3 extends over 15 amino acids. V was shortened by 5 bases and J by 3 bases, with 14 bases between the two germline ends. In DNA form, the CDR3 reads TGTGCCAGCAGTCCCCAACCAGGGAACAATCAGCCCCAGCATTTT. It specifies CASSPQPGNNQPQHF.

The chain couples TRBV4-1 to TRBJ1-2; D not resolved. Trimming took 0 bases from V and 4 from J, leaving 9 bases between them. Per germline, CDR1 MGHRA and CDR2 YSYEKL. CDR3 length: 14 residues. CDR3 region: CASSQDPSGYGYTF. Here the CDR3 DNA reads TGCGCCAGCAGCCAAGACCCCAGCGGCTATGGCTACACCTTC.

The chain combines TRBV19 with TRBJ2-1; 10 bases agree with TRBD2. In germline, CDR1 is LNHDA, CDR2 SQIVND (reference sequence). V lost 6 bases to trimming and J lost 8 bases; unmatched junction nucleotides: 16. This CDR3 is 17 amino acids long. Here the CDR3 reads CASSYFLSGGQVDEQFF. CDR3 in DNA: TGTGCCAGTAGCTACTTCCTTAGCGGGGGGCAGGTTGATGAGCAGTTCTTC.

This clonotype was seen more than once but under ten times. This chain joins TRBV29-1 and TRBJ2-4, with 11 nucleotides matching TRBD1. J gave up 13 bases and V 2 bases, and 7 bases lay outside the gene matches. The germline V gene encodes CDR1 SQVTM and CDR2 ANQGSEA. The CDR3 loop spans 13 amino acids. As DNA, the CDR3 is TGCAGCGTTGAATCGGACAGGGGGCTCCCCCAGTACTTC. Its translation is CSVESDRGLPQYF.

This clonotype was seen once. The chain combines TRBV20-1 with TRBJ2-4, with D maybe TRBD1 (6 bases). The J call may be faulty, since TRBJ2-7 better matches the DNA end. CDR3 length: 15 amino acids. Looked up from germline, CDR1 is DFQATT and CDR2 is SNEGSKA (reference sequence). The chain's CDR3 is CSARDLDRNSYEQYF. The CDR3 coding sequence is TGCAGTGCTAGAGATCTTGACAGGAACTCCTACGAGCAGTACTTC.

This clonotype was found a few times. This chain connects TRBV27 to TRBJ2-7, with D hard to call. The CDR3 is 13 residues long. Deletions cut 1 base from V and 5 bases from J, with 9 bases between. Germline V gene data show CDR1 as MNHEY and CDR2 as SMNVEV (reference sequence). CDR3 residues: CASSLFSSDEQYF. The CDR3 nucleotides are TGTGCCAGCAGTTTATTCTCGTCTGACGAGCAGTACTTC.

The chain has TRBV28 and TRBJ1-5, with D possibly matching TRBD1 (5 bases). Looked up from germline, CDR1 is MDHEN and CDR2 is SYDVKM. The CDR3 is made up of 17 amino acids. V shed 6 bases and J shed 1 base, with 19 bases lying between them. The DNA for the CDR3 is TGTGCCAGCAGCGTTCGCTCCCTGGGACTGAGCAATCAGCCCCAGCATTTT. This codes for CASSVRSLGLSNQPQHF.

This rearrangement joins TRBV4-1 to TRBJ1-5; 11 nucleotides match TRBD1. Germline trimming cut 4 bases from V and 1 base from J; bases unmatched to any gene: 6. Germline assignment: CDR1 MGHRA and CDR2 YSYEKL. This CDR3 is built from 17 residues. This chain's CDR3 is CASSRTGTGGSNQPQHF. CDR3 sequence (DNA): TGCGCCAGCAGCCGAACCGGGACAGGGGGAAGCAATCAGCCCCAGCATTTT.

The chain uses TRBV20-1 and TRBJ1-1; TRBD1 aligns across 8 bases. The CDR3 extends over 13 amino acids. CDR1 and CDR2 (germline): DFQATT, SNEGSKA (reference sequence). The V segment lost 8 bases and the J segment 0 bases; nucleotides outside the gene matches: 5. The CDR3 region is CSIETGVNTEAFF. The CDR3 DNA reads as TGCAGTATCGAGACAGGGGTGAACACTGAAGCTTTCTTT.

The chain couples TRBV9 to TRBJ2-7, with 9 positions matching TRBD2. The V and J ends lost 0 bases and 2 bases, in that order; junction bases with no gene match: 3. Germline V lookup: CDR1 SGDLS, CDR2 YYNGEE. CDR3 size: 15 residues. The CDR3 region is CASSVGERGAYEQYF. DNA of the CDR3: TGTGCCAGCAGCGTAGGCGAGCGGGGGGCCTACGAGCAGTACTTC.

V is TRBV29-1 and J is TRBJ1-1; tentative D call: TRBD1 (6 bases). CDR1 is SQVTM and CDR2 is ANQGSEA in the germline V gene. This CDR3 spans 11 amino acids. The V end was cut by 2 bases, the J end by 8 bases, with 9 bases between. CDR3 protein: CSVEWDKEAFF. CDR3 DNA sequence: TGCAGCGTTGAATGGGACAAGGAAGCTTTCTTT.

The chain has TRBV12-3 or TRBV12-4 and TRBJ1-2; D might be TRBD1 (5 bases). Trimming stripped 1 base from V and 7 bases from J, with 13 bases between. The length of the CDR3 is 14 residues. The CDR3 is CASSLGQRGAGYTF. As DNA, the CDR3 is TGTGCCAGCAGTTTAGGACAGCGAGGGGCTGGCTACACCTTC.

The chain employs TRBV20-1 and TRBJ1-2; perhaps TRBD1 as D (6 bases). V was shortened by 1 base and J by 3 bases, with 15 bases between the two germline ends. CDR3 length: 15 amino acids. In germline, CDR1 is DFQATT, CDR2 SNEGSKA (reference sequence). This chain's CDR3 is CSARARTERDYGYTF. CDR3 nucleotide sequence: TGCAGTGCTAGAGCCAGGACAGAAAGAGACTATGGCTACACCTTC.

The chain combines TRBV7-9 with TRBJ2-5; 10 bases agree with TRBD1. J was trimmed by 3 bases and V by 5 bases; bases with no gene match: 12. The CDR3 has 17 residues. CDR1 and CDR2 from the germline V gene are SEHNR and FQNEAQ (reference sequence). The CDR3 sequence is CASSPQLGTGEEETQYF. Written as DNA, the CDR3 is TGTGCCAGCAGCCCGCAACTAGGGACAGGGGAGGAAGAGACCCAGTACTTC.

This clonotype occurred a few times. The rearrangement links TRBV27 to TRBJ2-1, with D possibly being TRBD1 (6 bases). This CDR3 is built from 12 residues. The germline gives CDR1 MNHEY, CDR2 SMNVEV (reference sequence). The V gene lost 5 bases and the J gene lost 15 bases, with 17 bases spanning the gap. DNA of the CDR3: TGTGCCAGCAGTACGATCCAGGGGTGGGGGTTCTTC. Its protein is CASSTIQGWGFF.

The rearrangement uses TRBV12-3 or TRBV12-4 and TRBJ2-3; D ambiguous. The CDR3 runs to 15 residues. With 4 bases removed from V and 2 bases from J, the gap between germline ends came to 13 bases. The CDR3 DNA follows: TGTGCCAGCAGTTCTCGGTCCACTTTCACAGATACGCAGTATTTT. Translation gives CASSSRSTFTDTQYF.

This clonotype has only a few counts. CDR3 DNA sequence: TGTGCCAGCAGTGCAGGGGTCCACGAGCAGTACTTC. It encodes CASSAGVHEQYF. The V call is TRBV6-5, the J call TRBJ2-7; D is possibly TRBD1 (6 bases). The CDR3 has 12 amino acids. Germline V gives CDR1 MNHEY, CDR2 SVGAGI. The germline V and J ends were trimmed by 5 bases and 5 bases, with 10 bases remaining between them.

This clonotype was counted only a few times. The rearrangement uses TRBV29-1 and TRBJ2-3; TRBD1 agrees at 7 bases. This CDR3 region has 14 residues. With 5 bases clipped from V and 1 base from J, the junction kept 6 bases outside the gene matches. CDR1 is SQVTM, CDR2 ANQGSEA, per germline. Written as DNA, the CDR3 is TGCAGCGTTACACAGGGGACGCGCACAGATACGCAGTATTTT. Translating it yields CSVTQGTRTDTQYF.

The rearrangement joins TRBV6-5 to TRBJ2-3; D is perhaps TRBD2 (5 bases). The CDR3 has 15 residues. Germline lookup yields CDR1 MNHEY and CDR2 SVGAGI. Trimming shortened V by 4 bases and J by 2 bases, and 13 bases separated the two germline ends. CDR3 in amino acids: CASSSLTKATDTQYF. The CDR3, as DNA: TGTGCCAGCAGTTCCCTGACTAAGGCCACAGATACGCAGTATTTT.

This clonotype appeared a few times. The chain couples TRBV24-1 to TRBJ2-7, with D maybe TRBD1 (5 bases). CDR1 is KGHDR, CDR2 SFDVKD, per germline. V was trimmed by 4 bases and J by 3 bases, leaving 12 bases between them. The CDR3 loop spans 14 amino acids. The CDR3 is CATSESRVSYEQYF. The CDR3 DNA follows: TGTGCCACCAGTGAATCCAGGGTAAGCTACGAGCAGTACTTC.

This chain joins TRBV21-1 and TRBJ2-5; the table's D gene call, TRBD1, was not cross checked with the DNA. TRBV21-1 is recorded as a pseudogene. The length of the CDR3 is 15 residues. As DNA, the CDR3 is TGTGCCAGCAGCGAAAGAGGGGGATCCTACAATGAGCAGTACTTC. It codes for CASSERGGSYNEQYF.